Each of the 32 T cell receptor beta chains below was sequenced from the same sample in a study of shared clonotypes between healthy human individuals. TCRdb's table, derived via immunoSEQ multiplex PCR, lists solely in-frame clones and lacks some. Found here are approximately 2.5 million clones, approximately 93% of them singletons; the top ten hold 0.36%. The sequenced sample was naive CD4+ T cells from PBMCs. Subset reported: CD45RA+ positively selected. Every receptor here comes from a man between 18 and 29 years old in good health. Some clones in this sample may be carry-over from other donors' samples.

This chain links TRBV25-1 with TRBJ1-4; tentative D call: TRBD1 (5 bases). The CDR3 contains 15 residues. Trimming removed 1 base from V and 6 bases from J, with 12 bases in between. CDR1 is MGHDK, CDR2 SYGVNS, per germline. CDR3 amino acids: CASSEFTGTDEKLFF. For the CDR3, the DNA is TGTGCCAGCAGTGAATTCACCGGGACGGATGAAAAACTGTTTTTT.

The CDR3 DNA reads TGTGCCAGCAGTTACTCCTTCAGGGGCTTGGGCGAGCAGTACTTC. It translates to CASSYSFRGLGEQYF. The J gene is TRBJ2-7, the V gene TRBV6-5; D may be TRBD1 (6 bases). Germline V lookup: CDR1 MNHEY, CDR2 SVGAGI. Trimming cost V 0 bases and J 6 bases, with 15 bases left between them. The CDR3 has 15 residues.

J is TRBJ1-3 and V is TRBV15; maybe TRBD1 (5 bases). Germline CDR1 and CDR2: LNHNV and YYDKDF (reference sequence). V lost 5 bases and J 7 bases, leaving 12 bases between the germline ends. The CDR3 totals 13 residues. The CDR3 nucleotides read TGTGCCACCAGCGCCGGGGGGGAGAACACCATATATTTT. Protein product: CATSAGGENTIYF.

Turning to this clone: The sample carries other DNA sequences with the same CDR3. The chain is built from TRBV20-1 and TRBJ2-3; D remains ambiguous. The germline V gene has CDR1 DFQATT and CDR2 SNEGSKA (reference sequence). Trimming stripped 4 bases from V and 5 bases from J, with 7 bases between. CDR3 size: 11 residues. The CDR3 spells CSATQVDTQYF. In DNA, the CDR3 is TGCAGTGCTACTCAGGTAGATACGCAGTATTTT.

In regard to this clone: Additional DNA sequences in this sample encode the identical CDR3. CDR3 region: CASSSPAAGGGANVLTF. Here the CDR3 DNA reads TGTGCCAGCAGCTCACCTGCGGCGGGAGGCGGGGCCAACGTCCTGACTTTC. V usage is TRBV7-9 and J usage is TRBJ2-6; 8 bases agree with TRBD2. The V segment lost 4 bases and the J segment 4 bases; nucleotides outside the gene matches: 9. In germline, CDR1 is SEHNR, CDR2 FQNEAQ (reference sequence). This CDR3 contains 17 residues.

This rearrangement joins TRBV28 to TRBJ2-2; D is perhaps TRBD1 (5 bases). Germline CDR1 MDHEN, CDR2 SYDVKM. Between the trimmed V and J ends, which lost 2 bases and 6 bases, there was a span of 10 bases. The CDR3 sequence is 14 residues long. The CDR3 sequence is CASSLPGRPGELFF. The CDR3 DNA is TGTGCCAGCAGTTTACCAGGGCGCCCCGGGGAGCTGTTTTTT.

The chain combines TRBV6-6 with TRBJ1-1, with 8 bases matching TRBD1. J lost 5 bases, V lost 8 bases, and 7 bases had no gene match. The CDR3 totals 13 residues. CDR1 and CDR2 from the germline V gene are MNHNY and SVGAGI (reference sequence). The chain's CDR3 is CASSDRQGTEAFF. As DNA, the CDR3 is TGTGCCAGCTCTGACAGACAGGGGACTGAAGCTTTCTTT.

This chain uses TRBV27 with TRBJ2-7; D ambiguous. This CDR3 spans 14 amino acids. Germline-derived CDR1 and CDR2 are MNHEY and SMNVEV (reference sequence). V was pared by 5 bases and J by 2 bases, with 13 bases between. CDR3 nucleotides: TGTGCCAGCAGTCCTCTGGGCAGTCCCTACGAGCAGTACTTC. Its translation: CASSPLGSPYEQYF.

The rearrangement joins TRBV28 to TRBJ2-1, with TRBD1 identical over 8 bases. Germline CDR1 reads MDHEN; CDR2 reads SYDVKM. The CDR3 is 15 residues long. The ends lost 8 bases at V and 4 bases at J; junction bases unmatched: 10. This CDR3 reads CASHRTGMLYNEQFF. CDR3 sequence (DNA): TGTGCCAGCCACCGGACAGGGATGTTGTACAATGAGCAGTTCTTC. Full variable domain (outside the CDR3, taken from reference TRBV28 and TRBJ2-1): DVKVTQSSRYLVKRTGEKVFLECVQDMDHENMFWYRQDPGLGLRLIYFSYDVKMKEKGDIPEGYSVSREKKERFSLILESASTNQTSMYLCASHRTGMLYNEQFFGPGTRLTVL.

The chain recombines TRBV18 with TRBJ2-7; possibly TRBD1 for D (6 bases). V was trimmed by 5 bases and J by 2 bases, leaving 10 bases between them. The CDR3 is 13 amino acids. Germline CDR1 reads KGHSH; CDR2 reads LQKENI. The CDR3 DNA is TGTGCCAGCTCATCAAGACAGGCCTACGAGCAGTACTTC. Its translation is CASSSRQAYEQYF.

The chain has TRBV7-3 and TRBJ1-1, with 8 bases aligning to TRBD1. With V trimmed by 1 base and J by 1 base, 2 bases remained unmatched. This CDR3 is built from 15 residues. Germline loops: CDR1 SGHTA, CDR2 FQGTGA. CDR3 loop: CASSLIGQGNTEAFF. The CDR3 DNA reads TGTGCCAGCAGCTTAATCGGACAGGGGAACACTGAAGCTTTCTTT. Variable domain in full (rest from reference TRBV7-3 and TRBJ1-1): GAGVSQTPSNKVTEKGKYVELRCDPISGHTALYWYRQSLGQGPEFLIYFQGTGAADDSGLPNDRFFAVRPEGSVSTLKIQRTERGDSAVYLCASSLIGQGNTEAFFGQGTRLTVV.

This clone was detected once. The CDR3 bases are TGCAGCGTTAGATCGGGGGATAGCAATCAGCCCCAGCATTTT. It codes for CSVRSGDSNQPQHF. The rearrangement joins TRBV29-1 to TRBJ1-5; D possibly corresponds to TRBD1 (5 bases). The CDR3 totals 14 residues. In germline, CDR1 is SQVTM, CDR2 ANQGSEA. The V end lost 5 bases, the J end lost 0 bases, and 11 bases lay between the germline ends.

This clone was recorded a few times. V and J are TRBV7-9 and TRBJ2-7; D tentatively fits TRBD1 or TRBD2 (6 bases each). Germline CDR1 and CDR2: SEHNR and FQNEAQ (reference sequence). This CDR3 comprises 15 residues. Trimming stripped 5 bases from V and 5 bases from J, with 19 bases between. Here the CDR3 DNA reads TGTGCCAGCAGCCCCCAGCGAAGGGGGGTAGACGAGCAGTACTTC. As protein: CASSPQRRGVDEQYF.

This chain uses TRBV10-3 with TRBJ2-7; 9 bases map to TRBD1. The CDR3 sequence is 16 residues long. V was clipped by 4 bases and J by 3 bases; unmatched bases: 10. The germline gives CDR1 ENHRY, CDR2 SYGVKD. The CDR3 here is CAISVSGTGKLYEQYF. The CDR3 DNA reads TGTGCCATCAGTGTCTCCGGGACAGGGAAACTCTACGAGCAGTACTTC.

The V gene is TRBV10-1, the J gene TRBJ2-7, with no clear D. Germline V gene lookup returns CDR1 WNHNN and CDR2 SYGVQD (reference sequence). V lost 5 bases, J lost 0 bases, and 8 bases lay in between. CDR3 size: 13 residues. The CDR3 DNA reads TGCGCCAGCAGTAGTTGGAGCTCCTACGAGCAGTACTTC. It specifies CASSSWSSYEQYF.

Concerning this clone itself: The junction does not match germline at one end; this may be a read error. V gene TRBV6-5 combines with J gene TRBJ1-2; D possibly corresponds to TRBD1 (5 bases). This CDR3 contains 12 residues. Germline V gene sequence: CDR1 MNHEY, CDR2 SVGAGI. This CDR3 reads CASSNSGVGYTF. DNA of the CDR3: TGTGCCAGCAGTAACTCGGGGGTTGGCTACACCTTC.

The chain joins TRBV18 to TRBJ2-3; TRBD2 agrees at 7 bases. Germline V CDR1 and CDR2: KGHSH, LQKENI. The CDR3 extends over 15 amino acids. The J segment lost 6 bases and the V segment lost 5 bases, leaving 11 bases of the junction unmatched. The CDR3 DNA reads TGTGCCAGCTCATCGGACACGGGGGGATATGATACGCAGTATTTT. Amino acid sequence: CASSSDTGGYDTQYF.

This CDR3 is CASSDRDRAYYEQYF. CDR3 DNA: TGTGCCAGCAGTGACCGGGACAGGGCTTACTACGAGCAGTACTTC. The J gene is TRBJ2-7, the V gene TRBV2; 9 nucleotides match TRBD1. Trimming took 3 bases from V and 3 from J; bases not matched to a gene: 6. The CDR3 runs 15 residues. Germline assignment: CDR1 SNHLY and CDR2 FYNNEI.

The J gene is TRBJ2-1, the V gene TRBV5-1; D perhaps matches TRBD2 (5 bases). The V gene lost 3 bases and the J gene lost 0 bases, with 13 bases spanning the gap. Germline CDR1 and CDR2: SGHRS and YFSETQ. The CDR3 runs to 16 residues. CDR3 in amino acids: CASSSAVGSSYNEQFF. The DNA of the CDR3 is TGCGCCAGCAGCTCGGCGGTGGGGAGCTCCTACAATGAGCAGTTCTTC.

The chain has TRBV7-9 and TRBJ2-2; tentatively, D is TRBD1 (8 bases). The V and J ends lost 4 bases and 7 bases respectively, with 19 bases between them. CDR3 length: 16 residues. Germline V lookup: CDR1 SEHNR, CDR2 FQNEAQ (reference sequence). DNA of the CDR3: TGTGCCAGCAGCTCAACGAACAGGGGGGGCGACGGGGAGCTGTTTTTT. Protein sequence: CASSSTNRGGDGELFF.

This clone was counted between two and nine times. V is TRBV11-2 and J is TRBJ2-7; 7 nucleotides line up with TRBD1. V lost 5 bases and J lost 4; bases outside the gene matches: 8. This CDR3 is 14 amino acids long. CDR1 is SGHAT and CDR2 is FQNNGV in the germline V gene. The CDR3 sequence: CASSTRQGSYEQYF. The DNA of the CDR3 is TGTGCCAGCAGCACCCGACAGGGTAGTTACGAGCAGTACTTC.

A single count supports this clone. V usage is TRBV25-1 and J usage is TRBJ2-7; D is ambiguous. Germline values: CDR1 MGHDK, CDR2 SYGVNS. Trimming cost V 4 bases and J 7 bases, with 14 bases left between them. This CDR3 has 13 residues. The CDR3 sequence is CASSAGWPAEQYF. The CDR3 DNA reads TGTGCCAGCAGTGCCGGATGGCCAGCAGAGCAGTACTTC.

The chain has TRBV27 and TRBJ1-1; D is unclear. Germline V gene data show CDR1 as MNHEY and CDR2 as SMNVEV (reference sequence). Trimming pared 2 bases from V and 0 bases from J, leaving 4 bases between. This CDR3 spans 13 amino acids. The CDR3 spells CASSLDLNTEAFF. In DNA form, the CDR3 reads TGTGCCAGCAGTTTAGACCTGAACACTGAAGCTTTCTTT.

V is TRBV11-2 and J is TRBJ2-5; TRBD1 matches at 10 bases. Germline V gene data show CDR1 as SGHAT and CDR2 as FQNNGV. V lost 5 bases, J lost 5 bases, and 8 bases stayed unmatched. This CDR3 has 15 residues. Here the CDR3 reads CASSGRTGGAETQYF. The CDR3, as DNA: TGTGCCAGCAGCGGTCGGACAGGGGGGGCGGAGACCCAGTACTTC.

The CDR3 DNA is TGTGCCAGCAGTTACCGGAGTCAAAGTTTTAATCAGCCCCAGCATTTT. Amino acid sequence: CASSYRSQSFNQPQHF. V usage is TRBV6-6 and J usage is TRBJ1-5; D not certain. Germline CDR1 is MNHNY and CDR2 is SVGAGI (reference sequence). CDR3 size: 16 residues. Trimming pared 2 bases from V and 4 bases from J, leaving 15 bases between.

V is TRBV28 and J is TRBJ1-1; D is perhaps TRBD1 (5 bases). The V gene lost 7 bases and the J gene lost 8 bases, with 14 bases spanning the gap. Germline V lookup: CDR1 MDHEN, CDR2 SYDVKM. There are 12 residues in the CDR3. Here the CDR3 DNA reads TGTGCCAGCACCGGGACCTTGAGAGAAGCTTTCTTT. Translating it yields CASTGTLREAFF.

The J gene is TRBJ1-2, the V gene TRBV6-5; D is possibly TRBD1 (5 bases). Per the germline V gene, CDR1 is MNHEY and CDR2 is SVGAGI. This CDR3 contains 16 residues. Trimming took off 0 bases at V and 0 bases at J, with 11 bases between the two ends. This CDR3 is CASSYSRAGTNYGYTF. CDR3 sequence (DNA): TGTGCCAGCAGTTACTCGAGAGCAGGGACTAACTATGGCTACACCTTC.

The rearrangement links TRBV2 to TRBJ1-2; 8 nucleotides align to TRBD1. V lost 6 bases and J lost 8; bases outside the gene matches: 8. Per the germline V gene, CDR1 is SNHLY and CDR2 is FYNNEI. The CDR3 loop spans 13 amino acids. CDR3 sequence reads: CASRADRGRGYTF. CDR3 nucleotides: TGTGCCAGCAGGGCTGACAGGGGACGGGGCTACACCTTC. The full variable domain, rest sourced from reference TRBV2 and TRBJ1-2, is EPEVTQTPSHQVTQMGQEVILRCVPISNHLYFYWYRQILGQKVEFLVSFYNNEISEKSEIFDDQFSVERPDGSNFTLKIRSTKLEDSAMYFCASRADRGRGYTFGSGTRLTVV.

This chain links TRBV28 with TRBJ1-6; TRBD1 might be the D (6 bases). Germline V gene lookup returns CDR1 MDHEN and CDR2 SYDVKM. Trimming took 5 bases from V and 9 from J, leaving 20 bases between them. CDR3 length: 16 amino acids. CDR3 amino acids: CASSPARGTSRSPLHF. CDR3 in DNA: TGTGCCAGCAGTCCTGCCAGGGGTACGTCCCGTTCACCCCTCCACTTT. Full variable domain (rest looked up from reference TRBV28 and TRBJ1-6): DVKVTQSSRYLVKRTGEKVFLECVQDMDHENMFWYRQDPGLGLRLIYFSYDVKMKEKGDIPEGYSVSREKKERFSLILESASTNQTSMYLCASSPARGTSRSPLHFGNGTRLTVT.

The chain carries TRBV2 and TRBJ2-5, with 7 bases aligning to TRBD1. This CDR3 is built from 14 residues. The germline CDR1 and CDR2 sequences are SNHLY and FYNNEI. V lost 7 bases to trimming and J lost 5 bases; unmatched junction nucleotides: 10. The CDR3 sequence is CASNPTGQRETQYF. The CDR3 DNA is TGTGCCAGCAATCCGACGGGACAGCGCGAGACCCAGTACTTC.

The chain is built from TRBV11-3 and TRBJ2-1; D possibly corresponds to TRBD2 (6 bases). CDR3 length equals 13 residues. The germline CDR1 and CDR2 sequences are SGHNT and YENEEA. Trimming removed 5 bases at V and 6 bases at J, with 11 bases between. CDR3 in amino acids: CASSPWRGNEQFF. The CDR3 region has the DNA TGTGCCAGCAGCCCATGGAGGGGCAATGAGCAGTTCTTC.

The chain joins TRBV6-6 to TRBJ2-5; D gene uncertain. The V gene lost 6 bases and the J gene lost 4 bases, with 12 bases spanning the gap. The CDR3 extends over 13 amino acids. CDR1 is MNHNY and CDR2 is SVGAGI in the germline V gene (reference sequence). The chain's CDR3 is CASSRSMLETQYF. CDR3 DNA: TGTGCCAGCAGCAGATCAATGTTAGAGACCCAGTACTTC.